The clone carrying this TCR beta chain was found a few times. Its matching antigen is unknown. This entry belongs to a study of shared clonotypes between healthy human individuals. Points from the study as a whole: Generation probabilities of non-shared clonotypes were lower (relative to those shared by all four donors). Some naive CD4 clonotypes, roughly 4.5%, turned up in common across a few donors. Collection of samples was limited to blood; tissue repertoires likely differ.

Repertoires were generated with immunoSEQ multiplex PCR, while TCRdb's copy carries only in-frame clones and drops some. The table shows around 2.5 million clones, with roughly 93% occurring only once. Donors included only healthy HIV-negative adults lacking recent acute infections or vaccinations. The CDR3 covers 14 residues. CDR1 and CDR2 from the germline V gene are LNHDA and SQIVND (reference sequence). The germline V and J ends were trimmed by 7 bases and 6 bases, with 18 bases remaining between them. Sequenced input: naive CD4+ T cells from PBMCs. Subset of the sample: CD45RA+ positively selected. The chain links TRBV19 to TRBJ1-2; maybe TRBD1 (6 bases). The receptor comes from a man younger than 30 in good health. Some clones in this sample may be carry-over from other donors' samples. The CDR3 DNA sequence: TGTGCCAGTACCCCATCCGGCAGGGGTAATGGCTACACCTTC. Residues: CASTPSGRGNGYTF.